This is a list of T cell receptor beta chains from one sample in a study of early T cells in non-severe SARS-CoV-2 infection. TCRdb used MiXCR to reprocess the 5' RACE reads, holding one entry per CDR3 protein. This table holds 32,000 or so distinct CDR3 sequences, around 9% found once. Sequenced sample: whole blood. All receptors derive from an adult who was a healthcare worker with PCR-confirmed SARS-CoV-2 infection or an uninfected control (not recorded which). Each CDR3 is given with its conserved first and last residue. Each record gives: J gene, clone size, D gene, V gene, CDR3 protein, CDR3 DNA. D genes are given only for firm matches. Clone size is stated in some rows and not others, as once, few, many or a class when expanded.

TRBJ1-6	.	.	TRBV9	CASSRSYNSPLHF	TGTGCCAGTTCTCGCTCCTATAATTCACCCCTCCACTTT
TRBJ1-4	many	TRBD1	TRBV9	CASSVTGGEDEKLFF	TGTGCCAGCAGCGTAACAGGGGGCGAGGATGAAAAACTGTTTTTT
TRBJ2-7	many	.	TRBV6-2/TRBV6-3	CASSRTVYEQYF	TGTGCCAGCAGTAGGACGGTATACGAGCAGTACTTC
TRBJ1-6	many	.	TRBV20-1	CSATAGRENSPLHF	TGCAGTGCTACTGCAGGCCGGGAAAATTCACCCCTCCACTTT
TRBJ1-2	medium-sized	.	TRBV9	CASSPSNYGYTF	TGTGCCAGCAGCCCCAGCAACTATGGCTACACCTTC
TRBJ1-5	.	.	TRBV30	CAWSPGFNQPQHF	TGTGCCTGGAGTCCGGGATTCAATCAGCCCCAGCATTTT
TRBJ1-5	many	.	TRBV24-1	CATSDSVNQPQHF	TGTGCCACCAGTGATTCCGTTAATCAGCCCCAGCATTTT
TRBJ1-2	.	.	TRBV6-5	CASSNRAYGYTF	TGTGCCAGCTCTAACAGAGCCTATGGCTACACCTTC
TRBJ2-1	.	TRBD2	TRBV12-3/TRBV12-4	CASSPETSGAYNEQFF	TGTGCCAGCAGTCCTGAGACTAGCGGGGCATACAATGAGCAGTTCTTC
TRBJ1-3	few	.	TRBV11-2	CASSLIRFSGNTIYF	TGTGCCAGCAGCTTAATCAGGTTCTCTGGAAACACCATATATTTT
TRBJ1-2	many	TRBD1	TRBV11-2	CASSPDRRDYGYTF	TGTGCCAGCAGCCCGGACAGGAGGGACTATGGCTACACCTTC
TRBJ1-1	few	TRBD1	TRBV2	CASLKTPGQQNTEAFF	TGTGCCAGCCTAAAAACGCCGGGACAGCAGAACACTGAAGCTTTCTTT
TRBJ2-3	.	.	TRBV24-1	CATSDGPADTQYF	TGTGCCACCAGTGACGGTCCAGCAGATACGCAGTATTTT
TRBJ2-3	many	TRBD1	TRBV19	CASSPHRDRGDTQYF	TGTGCCAGTAGTCCTCACCGGGACAGGGGAGATACGCAGTATTTT
TRBJ2-5	many	.	TRBV5-1	CASSTSPGETQYF	TGCGCCAGCAGCACCAGTCCTGGGGAGACCCAGTACTTC
TRBJ2-1	.	.	TRBV7-2	CASSLLAVYNEQFF	TGTGCCAGCAGCTTATTGGCTGTCTACAATGAGCAGTTCTTC
TRBJ2-1	few	.	TRBV20-1	CSALDLPAYNEQFF	TGCAGTGCTCTGGACCTGCCGGCCTACAATGAGCAGTTCTTC
TRBJ2-1	.	TRBD1	TRBV24-1	CATSDPGQGYNEQFF	TGTGCCACCAGTGACCCGGGACAGGGATACAATGAGCAGTTCTTC
TRBJ2-1	many	.	TRBV3-1	CASSRRLGDSYNEQFF	TGTGCCAGCAGCCGCCGTCTCGGGGATTCCTACAATGAGCAGTTCTTC
TRBJ1-5	many	TRBD1	TRBV27	CASSLSGTGVQPQHF	TGTGCCAGCAGTTTATCCGGGACAGGGGTTCAGCCCCAGCATTTT
TRBJ2-1	.	.	TRBV7-2	CASSQGSSYNEQFF	TGTGCCAGCAGCCAGGGGAGCTCCTACAATGAGCAGTTCTTC
TRBJ1-1	many	.	TRBV5-1	CASTRDRGTEAFF	TGCGCCAGCACTCGAGACCGGGGAACTGAAGCTTTCTTT
TRBJ1-5	few	TRBD1	TRBV20-1	CSAGKPGQGNQPQHF	TGCAGTGCTGGAAAACCGGGACAGGGAAATCAGCCCCAGCATTTT
TRBJ2-5	.	TRBD1	TRBV6-2/TRBV6-3	CASSFTGTAPETQYF	TGTGCCAGCAGTTTCACCGGGACAGCCCCGGAGACCCAGTACTTC
TRBJ1-6	few	.	TRBV28	CASSSDGASPLHF	TGTGCCAGCAGTTCCGACGGAGCTTCACCCCTCCACTTT
TRBJ1-3	few	TRBD1	TRBV6-5	CASSSRGLGNTIYF	TGTGCCAGCAGCTCCAGGGGGCTTGGAAACACCATATATTTT
TRBJ1-4	many	TRBD1	TRBV18	CASTDRPNEKLFF	TGTGCCAGCACGGACAGGCCTAATGAAAAACTGTTTTTT
TRBJ1-5	few	.	TRBV27	CASSLFGYGNQPQHF	TGTGCCAGCAGTTTATTCGGATATGGTAATCAGCCCCAGCATTTT
TRBJ2-3	few	.	TRBV29-1	CSARGARDTQYF	TGCAGCGCGAGGGGGGCCAGAGATACGCAGTATTTT
TRBJ1-4	few	.	TRBV5-1	CVSSSATNEKLFF	TGCGTCAGCTCCTCCGCAACTAATGAAAAACTGTTTTTT
TRBJ2-3	.	TRBD2	TRBV28	CASPPPGLAGGNTQYF	TGTGCCAGCCCACCCCCGGGACTAGCGGGGGGGAATACGCAGTATTTT
TRBJ2-3	.	.	TRBV6-6	CASSYGEYNADTQYF	TGTGCCAGCAGTTACGGGGAATACAATGCAGATACGCAGTATTTT
TRBJ1-1	once	.	TRBV2	CASRDNMNTEAFF	TGTGCCAGCAGAGACAACATGAACACTGAAGCTTTCTTT
TRBJ2-2	many	.	TRBV30	CAWSVGGKRINTGELFF	TGTGCCTGGAGTGTTGGCGGCAAAAGGATAAACACCGGGGAGCTGTTTTTT
TRBJ1-3	many	.	TRBV6-6	CASSYGVQGPGNTIYF	TGTGCCAGCAGTTACGGAGTACAGGGACCTGGAAACACCATATATTTT
TRBJ2-7	many	TRBD1	TRBV7-2	CASSLDWDSPYEQYF	TGTGCCAGCAGCTTAGACTGGGACAGTCCCTACGAGCAGTACTTC
TRBJ1-2	many	.	TRBV12-3/TRBV12-4	CASTPGEMGYTF	TGTGCCAGCACCCCAGGGGAAATGGGCTACACCTTC
TRBJ1-6	few	TRBD1	TRBV12-3/TRBV12-4	CASTLGQGFRSPLHF	TGTGCCAGCACCTTGGGACAGGGGTTTCGGTCACCCCTCCACTTT
TRBJ1-4	few	.	TRBV6-5	CASSYSGTRSEKLFF	TGTGCCAGCAGTTACTCCGGGACTAGGAGTGAAAAACTGTTTTTT
TRBJ1-1	many	.	TRBV11-2	CASSSYTEAFF	TGTGCCAGCAGCTCTTACACTGAAGCTTTCTTT
TRBJ1-6	.	TRBD1	TRBV11-2	CASSLAAGGSYNSPLHF	TGTGCCAGCAGCTTAGCCGCAGGGGGCTCCTATAATTCACCCCTCCACTTT
TRBJ2-1	few	.	TRBV4-1	CASSQGLYNEQFF	TGCGCCAGCAGCCAAGGCCTTTACAATGAGCAGTTCTTC
TRBJ2-7	many	.	TRBV5-1	CASSLGGADEQYF	TGCGCCAGCTCGCTAGGAGGGGCCGACGAGCAGTACTTC
TRBJ1-1	medium-sized	.	TRBV6-2/TRBV6-3	CASSYGGLTEAFF	TGTGCCAGCAGTTACGGAGGGCTCACTGAAGCTTTCTTT
TRBJ2-1	many	.	TRBV19	CASSMGYNNEQFF	TGTGCCAGTAGTATGGGGTACAACAATGAGCAGTTCTTC
TRBJ1-4	.	.	TRBV5-1	CASKHGNVGAEKLFF	TGCGCCAGCAAACATGGGAACGTGGGGGCGGAAAAACTGTTTTTT
TRBJ2-2	many	.	TRBV20-1	CSARGKTGTGELFF	TGCAGTGCTAGAGGCAAAACTGGAACCGGGGAGCTGTTTTTT
TRBJ2-5	few	TRBD2	TRBV2	CASSSGTSLETQYF	TGTGCCAGCAGTTCCGGGACTAGCTTAGAGACCCAGTACTTC
TRBJ2-5	many	.	TRBV4-3	CASSQGSRAQETQYF	TGCGCCAGCAGCCAAGGAAGCAGAGCCCAAGAGACCCAGTACTTC
TRBJ1-5	many	.	TRBV20-1	CSASSAAGNQPQHF	TGCAGTGCTAGTTCGGCTGCTGGCAATCAGCCCCAGCATTTT
TRBJ2-7	many	.	TRBV11-2	CASSLWSGSSYEQYF	TGTGCCAGCAGCTTATGGTCGGGAAGCTCCTACGAGCAGTACTTC